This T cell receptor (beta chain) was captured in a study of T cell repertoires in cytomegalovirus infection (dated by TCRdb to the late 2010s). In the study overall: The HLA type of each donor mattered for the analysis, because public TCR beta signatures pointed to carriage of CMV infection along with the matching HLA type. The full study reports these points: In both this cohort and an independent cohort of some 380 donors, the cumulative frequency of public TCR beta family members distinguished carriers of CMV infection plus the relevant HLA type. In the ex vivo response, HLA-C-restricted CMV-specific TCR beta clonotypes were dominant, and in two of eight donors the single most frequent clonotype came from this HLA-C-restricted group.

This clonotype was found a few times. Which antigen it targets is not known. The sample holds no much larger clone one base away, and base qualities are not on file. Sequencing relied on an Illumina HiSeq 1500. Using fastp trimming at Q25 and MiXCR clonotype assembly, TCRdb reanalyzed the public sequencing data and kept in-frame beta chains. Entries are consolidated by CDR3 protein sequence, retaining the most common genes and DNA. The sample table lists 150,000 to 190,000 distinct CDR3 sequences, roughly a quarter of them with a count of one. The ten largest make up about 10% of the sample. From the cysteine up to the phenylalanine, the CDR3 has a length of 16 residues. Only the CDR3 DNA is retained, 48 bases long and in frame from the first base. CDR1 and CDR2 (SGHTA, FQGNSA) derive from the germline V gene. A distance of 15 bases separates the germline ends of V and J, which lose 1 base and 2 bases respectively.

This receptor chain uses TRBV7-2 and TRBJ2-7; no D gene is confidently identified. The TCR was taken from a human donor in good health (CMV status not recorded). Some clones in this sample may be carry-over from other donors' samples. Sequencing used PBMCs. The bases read TGTGCCAGCAGCTTAGAAGTGACCGCCGCCCCCTACGAGCAGTACTTC. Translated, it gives CASSLEVTAAPYEQYF. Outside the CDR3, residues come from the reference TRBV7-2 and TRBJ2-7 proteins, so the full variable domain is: GAGVSQSPSNKVTEKGKDVELRCDPISGHTALYWYRQSLGQGLEFLIYFQGNSAPDKSGLPSDRFSAERTGGSVSTLTIQRTQQEDSAVYLCASSLEVTAAPYEQYFGPGTRLTVT.